The rows below give T cell receptor beta chains drawn from one sample of a study of shared clonotypes between healthy human individuals. Assay used: immunoSEQ multiplex PCR; TCRdb lists only in-frame clones, some missing. The sample shows 1.5 million to 2.5 million clones, approximately 94% of them seen only once. Sequenced input: naive CD8+ T cells sorted from blood. These receptors all come from a man younger than 35 in good health. Both conserved end residues are part of each CDR3. Fields, in order: J gene, D gene, V gene, clone size, CDR3 DNA, CDR3 protein. A D gene is named only where the DNA matches it firmly. A clone size is listed for some rows: how often the clone was seen (once, few, many), or a class if it is expanded.

>TRBJ1-1|TRBD1|TRBV6-1|-
TGTGCCAGCAGTGAGCTGGACAGGGGGATAGGACACACTGAAGCTTTCTTT
CASSELDRGIGHTEAFF
>TRBJ1-5|TRBD1|TRBV28|-
TGTGCCAGCAGTTCTGAGGACAGGGGGCGGGAAGGCAATCAGCCCCAGCATTTT
CASSSEDRGREGNQPQHF
>TRBJ2-7|TRBD2|TRBV14|-
TGTGCCAGCAGCCAAGATCGCTCTAGCGGAAACTACGAGCAGTACTTC
CASSQDRSSGNYEQYF
>TRBJ2-1|TRBD1|TRBV5-1|-
TGCGCCAGCGGACCGGGACAGGGGACGAAACTTTACAATGAGCAGTTCTTC
CASGPGQGTKLYNEQFF
>TRBJ2-7|-|TRBV5-4|few
TGTGCCAGCAGCTTCATGGGGTCCCTGGAGCAGTACTTC
CASSFMGSLEQYF
>TRBJ2-7|-|TRBV11-2|-
TGTGCCAGCAGCCCATCGATCCTAACCTACGAGCAGTACTTC
CASSPSILTYEQYF
>TRBJ2-7|-|TRBV4-1|-
TGCGCCAGCAGCCCCAAGGGCCTAGCAGCGTACGAGCAGTACTTC
CASSPKGLAAYEQYF
>TRBJ1-1|-|TRBV29-1|-
TGCAGCGTTACCAGCACCGGATTGAACACTGAAGCTTTCTTT
CSVTSTGLNTEAFF
>TRBJ1-1|-|TRBV7-9|-
TGTGCCAGCAGCTTAGACCCTAGTGCCACTGAAGCTTTCTTT
CASSLDPSATEAFF
>TRBJ2-7|-|TRBV30|once
TGTGCCTGGATTACCTTACCCTACGAGCAGTACTTC
CAWITLPYEQYF
>TRBJ1-2|-|TRBV19|-
TGTGCCAGTAGCCCTGGGAACTATGGCTACACCTTC
CASSPGNYGYTF
>TRBJ2-7|TRBD2|TRBV4-1|few
TGCGCCAGCAGCCCACTAGCGGAGTCCTACGAGCAGTACTTC
CASSPLAESYEQYF
>TRBJ2-3|-|TRBV7-9|-
TGTGCCAGCAGCTTAACAGGCACAGATACGCAGTATTTT
CASSLTGTDTQYF
>TRBJ1-6|-|TRBV27|few
TGTGCCAGCAGTTTTGCAGGGAGTAATTCACCCCTCCACTTT
CASSFAGSNSPLHF
>TRBJ1-2|TRBD1|TRBV30|-
TGTGCCTGGAGTGTATGGCAGGGGGACTATGGCTACACCTTC
CAWSVWQGDYGYTF
>TRBJ1-5|-|TRBV4-1|-
TGCGCCAGCAGCCAGGAACTGACAGATTCTCAGCCCCAGCATTTT
CASSQELTDSQPQHF
>TRBJ2-1|TRBD1|TRBV5-6|-
TGTGCCAGCAGCTTCGGGACAGGCCCCCATGAGCAGTTCTTC
CASSFGTGPHEQFF
>TRBJ2-7|-|TRBV7-9|-
TGTGCCAGCAGCTTAGCGGCGGACAGTTGGTACGAGCAGTACTTC
CASSLAADSWYEQYF
>TRBJ1-3|-|TRBV28|-
TGTGCCAGCAGTTTTGAATCTCCTGGAAACACCATATATTTT
CASSFESPGNTIYF
>TRBJ2-1|-|TRBV2|-
TGTGCCAGCAGTGAATCGGTGGGAGCAGGGAATGAGCAGTTCTTC
CASSESVGAGNEQFF
>TRBJ1-3|-|TRBV19|few
TGTGCCAGCGAAGACTTGGAAGGAAACACCATATATTTT
CASEDLEGNTIYF
>TRBJ2-7|-|TRBV27|-
TGTGCCAGCAGTTTATCAGGCAGGGACTACGAGCAGTACTTC
CASSLSGRDYEQYF
>TRBJ1-5|TRBD1|TRBV4-1|-
TGCGCCAGCAGCCAAGATGGGGGGCAGGGGGCTTCCCAGCCCCAGCATTTT
CASSQDGGQGASQPQHF
>TRBJ1-1|-|TRBV6-6|once
TGTGCCAGCATTGGGGCGGAGGGCACTGAAGCTTTCTTT
CASIGAEGTEAFF
>TRBJ2-3|-|TRBV14|-
TGTGCCAGCAGCTCGATCAACGCAGATACGCAGTATTTT
CASSSINADTQYF
>TRBJ2-5|TRBD2|TRBV28|-
TGTGCCAGCAGTTTATTGTGGCTAGCGGGGGATGAGACCCAGTACTTC
CASSLLWLAGDETQYF
>TRBJ2-5|TRBD2|TRBV28|-
TGTGCCAGCACTAGTATGAGGCTAGCGGGGGGGACCGGGACCCAGTACTTC
CASTSMRLAGGTGTQYF
>TRBJ1-1|-|TRBV27|-
TGTGCCAGCAGTTTCGTGGGGGCAGCAAAAACTGAAGCTTTCTTT
CASSFVGAAKTEAFF
>TRBJ2-7|-|TRBV6-5|-
TGTGCCAGCAGTTACTCTGGGAACTACGAGCAGTACTTC
CASSYSGNYEQYF
>TRBJ2-7|TRBD1|TRBV2|-
TGTGCCAGCAGTAACGGACAGGGAGGCGACGAGCAGTACTTC
CASSNGQGGDEQYF
>TRBJ1-1|-|TRBV7-8|-
TGTGCCAGCAGCTTAGCCCACACTGAAGCTTTCTTT
CASSLAHTEAFF
>TRBJ2-7|TRBD2|TRBV5-3|-
TGTGCCAGAAGCTTCCCGCGGACTAGCGGGAGGGGGCCCTACGAGCAGTACTTC
CARSFPRTSGRGPYEQYF
>TRBJ2-2|TRBD2|TRBV27|-
TGTGCCAGCGTCCCCTCTAGCGGGGGGGCTTACACCGGGGAGCTGTTTTTT
CASVPSSGGAYTGELFF
>TRBJ2-5|-|TRBV4-1|-
TGCGCCAGCAGCCAAGTCCCCGGGGAGTCGGAGACCCAGTACTTC
CASSQVPGESETQYF
>TRBJ1-1|-|TRBV9|-
TGTGCCAGCAGCACCGAGGGAGGAGGGGAGGCTGAAGCTTTCTTT
CASSTEGGGEAEAFF
>TRBJ2-3|-|TRBV10-1|-
TGCGCCAGCAGCCAGGACAACTACGGCACAGATACGCAGTATTTT
CASSQDNYGTDTQYF
>TRBJ2-7|-|TRBV14|-
TGTGCCAGCAGCCAAGGGAGGGCCCACGAGCAGTACTTC
CASSQGRAHEQYF
>TRBJ2-7|-|TRBV14|-
TGTGCCAGCAGCCAAATGCGCTACGAGCAGTACTTC
CASSQMRYEQYF
>TRBJ2-5|TRBD2|TRBV9|-
TGTGCCAGCAGCGCTAGCGGAGAAGAGACCCAGTACTTC
CASSASGEETQYF
>TRBJ2-3|TRBD1|TRBV4-3|once
TGCGCCAGCAGCCAAGATTCCCCGGGACAGATTTTCGGAGATACGCAGTATTTT
CASSQDSPGQIFGDTQYF
>TRBJ2-5|TRBD2|TRBV7-8|-
TGTGCCAGCAGCCCTGCACTAGCGTGGGAGACCCAGTACTTC
CASSPALAWETQYF
>TRBJ2-7|TRBD2|TRBV11-2|-
TGTGCCAGCAGCTTTAGCGGGTCGCCCTACGAGCAGTACTTC
CASSFSGSPYEQYF
>TRBJ2-7|-|TRBV6-5|once
TGTGCCAGCAGTCCCATGAGCTCCTACGAGCAGTACTTC
CASSPMSSYEQYF
>TRBJ2-5|TRBD2|TRBV28|-
TGTGCCAGCAGCAAAAGCGGGGGGGCTGAGACCCAGTACTTC
CASSKSGGAETQYF
>TRBJ1-2|TRBD1|TRBV7-9|-
TGTGCCAGCAGCCCTCTCCCCGGACAGGGGGTACTTAACTATGGCTACACCTTC
CASSPLPGQGVLNYGYTF
>TRBJ2-7|-|TRBV25-1|-
TGTGCCAGCAGTGGAAACGGGGCCTACGAGCAGTACTTC
CASSGNGAYEQYF
>TRBJ2-3|TRBD1|TRBV2|-
TGTGCCAGCGGACAGGGGGCAGCAGATACGCAGTATTTT
CASGQGAADTQYF
>TRBJ1-4|-|TRBV9|-
TGTGCCAGCAGCGTAGGATACGGGGGCGCTTCTAATGAAAAACTGTTTTTT
CASSVGYGGASNEKLFF